The 20 T cell receptor beta chains given below trace back to one sample, sequenced in a study of blood T cell repertoires in COVID-19. TCRdb's table, derived via immunoSEQ multiplex PCR, lists solely in-frame clones and lacks some. The sample has tens of thousands of clones, roughly 80% seen once; the top ten hold approximately 6%. The sequenced sample consisted of peripheral blood. Source of these receptors: a woman aged 60-70 years with acute or convalescent COVID-19.

The chain is built from TRBV24-1 and TRBJ2-2, with D uncertain. The CDR3 has 14 amino acids. The germline gives CDR1 KGHDR, CDR2 SFDVKD. Between the trimmed V and J ends, which lost 4 bases and 5 bases, there was a span of 10 bases. CDR3 amino acids: CATSDRDWTGELFF. The CDR3 nucleotides read TGTGCCACCAGTGACCGAGACTGGACCGGGGAGCTGTTTTTT.

The chain links TRBV19 to TRBJ1-1, with 8 positions matching TRBD1. This CDR3 has 14 amino acids. Germline trimming cut 6 bases from V and 0 bases from J; bases unmatched to any gene: 3. Germline V gene data show CDR1 as LNHDA and CDR2 as SQIVND (reference sequence). CDR3 protein: CASRNRGMNTEAFF. The CDR3 nucleotides read TGTGCCAGTAGGAACAGGGGGATGAACACTGAAGCTTTCTTT.

V gene TRBV10-3 combines with J gene TRBJ1-2; possibly TRBD1 for D (5 bases). Germline CDR1 is ENHRY and CDR2 is SYGVKD. Trimming cost V 4 bases and J 3 bases, with 9 bases left between them. CDR3 length: 13 amino acids. The CDR3: CAISGGVDYGYTF. As DNA, the CDR3 is TGTGCCATCAGTGGGGGGGTGGACTATGGCTACACCTTC.

V usage is TRBV30 and J usage is TRBJ1-2; 9 nucleotides agree with TRBD1. CDR3 length: 13 amino acids. The V gene's germline CDR1 is GTSNPN and CDR2 SVGIG (reference sequence). V lost 8 bases, J lost 6 bases, and 10 bases stayed unmatched. In DNA form, the CDR3 reads TGTGCCAAAACCGGGACAGGGTTGGATGGCTACACCTTC. This translates into CAKTGTGLDGYTF. Drawing the rest from reference TRBV30 and TRBJ1-2, the complete variable domain is SQTIHQWPATLVQPVGSPLSLECTVEGTSNPNLYWYRQAAGRGLQLLFYSVGIGQISSEVPQNLSASRPQDRQFILSSKKLLLSDSGFYLCAKTGTGLDGYTFGSGTRLTVV.

The chain employs TRBV9 and TRBJ2-4, with D possibly matching TRBD2 (6 bases). The V gene's germline CDR1 is SGDLS and CDR2 YYNGEE. This CDR3 has 15 amino acids. With 2 bases removed from V and 6 bases from J, the gap between germline ends came to 15 bases. CDR3 bases: TGTGCCAGCAGCGTGGGAGGAATTGGAGGAAACATTCAGTACTTC. It codes for CASSVGGIGGNIQYF.

The chain couples TRBV6-5 to TRBJ2-5, with 9 positions matching TRBD1. The CDR3 contains 14 residues. The germline CDR1 and CDR2 sequences are MNHEY and SVGAGI. Unmatched junction bases numbered 5, after V lost 7 bases and J lost 2 bases. The CDR3 DNA reads TGTGCCAGCAAACTGGACAGGGGACAAGAGACCCAGTACTTC. It is translated as CASKLDRGQETQYF.

The sample holds one count of this clone. The V call is TRBV6-1, the J call TRBJ1-5; D may be TRBD1 (6 bases). Germline V gives CDR1 MNHNS, CDR2 SASEGT. The CDR3 consists of 15 residues. The V gene lost 7 bases and the J gene lost 2 bases, with 15 bases spanning the gap. CDR3 in DNA: TGTGCCAGCACCAAAAGGGGGGGAGGCAATCAGCCCCAGCATTTT. This sequence encodes CASTKRGGGNQPQHF.

The chain uses TRBV3-1 (or the pseudogene TRBV3-2) and TRBJ2-7; TRBD2 might be the D (5 bases). CDR1 and CDR2 (germline): LGHDT, YNNKEL (reference sequence). V was shortened by 9 bases and J by 3 bases, with 15 bases between the two germline ends. This CDR3 is 13 amino acids long. CDR3 in amino acids: CARCEGKVYEQYF. Here the CDR3 DNA reads TGTGCCAGGTGTGAGGGAAAGGTCTACGAGCAGTACTTC.

This clone has just a few counts. This chain uses TRBV19 with TRBJ1-6; 9 nucleotides line up with TRBD1. CDR3 size: 12 residues. The junction had 2 bases not matched to a gene; V was cut back by 10 bases and J by 7 bases. The germline V gene encodes CDR1 LNHDA and CDR2 SQIVND (reference sequence). The CDR3 DNA sequence: TGTGCCACCGGGACAGGGAATTCACCCCTCCACTTT. Translated: CATGTGNSPLHF.

Only one count was recorded for this clone. The chain employs TRBV5-1 and TRBJ2-3, with a tentative D call TRBD1 (6 bases). The germline CDR1 and CDR2 sequences are SGHRS and YFSETQ. This CDR3 region has 13 residues. V was trimmed by 1 base and J by 7 bases, leaving 10 bases between them. The CDR3 spells CASSLQGRNTQYF. The CDR3 nucleotides are TGCGCCAGCAGCTTGCAGGGGCGCAATACGCAGTATTTT.

The table lists this clone with a count of one. The genes are TRBV18 and TRBJ2-3; possible D gene TRBD2, 5 bases. This CDR3 contains 15 residues. V lost 3 bases and J 6 bases, leaving 16 bases between the germline ends. Germline loops: CDR1 KGHSH, CDR2 LQKENI. The CDR3 protein is CASSPRAELRDTQYF. CDR3 bases: TGTGCCAGCTCACCGAGAGCGGAACTCCGGGATACGCAGTATTTT.

The V and J genes are TRBV7-9 and TRBJ1-2; D perhaps matches TRBD1 (5 bases). The CDR3 spans 13 residues. Germline V gene lookup returns CDR1 SEHNR and CDR2 FQNEAQ (reference sequence). The ends were cut back, 3 bases at V and 4 bases at J, with 9 bases in the middle. As DNA, the CDR3 is TGTGCCAGCAGCTTCGGGGGATCCTATGGCTACACCTTC. Protein: CASSFGGSYGYTF.

V gene TRBV6-5 combines with J gene TRBJ1-2; 8 bases match TRBD1. This CDR3 region has 15 residues. V was clipped by 3 bases and J by 6 bases; unmatched bases: 9. Looked up from germline, CDR1 is MNHEY and CDR2 is SVGAGI. CDR3 coding DNA: TGTGCCAGCAGTTATTTTAGACAGGGGTGGGATGGCTACACCTTC. It encodes CASSYFRQGWDGYTF.

The J gene is TRBJ2-7, the V gene TRBV7-9; D is perhaps TRBD1 (6 bases). Germline V gives CDR1 SEHNR, CDR2 FQNEAQ (reference sequence). The CDR3 has 12 amino acids. V was trimmed by 5 bases and J by 3 bases, leaving 8 bases between them. The CDR3 DNA follows: TGTGCCAGCAGCCAGGACAGCTACGAGCAGTACTTC. The encoded protein is CASSQDSYEQYF.

The chain carries TRBV6-4 and TRBJ2-3; 8 nucleotides agree with TRBD2. Germline V gives CDR1 MRHNA, CDR2 SNTAGT. This CDR3 has 15 residues. Trimming cost V 0 bases and J 2 bases; bases outside gene matches: 1. The CDR3 sequence: CASSDSGGATDTQYF. DNA for the CDR3: TGTGCCAGCAGTGACTCCGGGGGGGCCACAGATACGCAGTATTTT.

This clone was detected once. DNA for the CDR3: TGCGCCAGCAGCTTAACAGGGAGAGGCTACACCTTC. Translated, it gives CASSLTGRGYTF. The gene calls are TRBV5-1 and TRBJ1-2; maybe TRBD1 (6 bases). This CDR3 comprises 12 residues. V was trimmed by 2 bases and J by 8 bases, leaving 10 bases between them. Germline V lookup: CDR1 SGHRS, CDR2 YFSETQ.

V gene TRBV9 combines with J gene TRBJ2-7; TRBD1 aligns across 9 bases. Germline lookup yields CDR1 SGDLS and CDR2 YYNGEE. Trimming removed 0 bases from V and 6 bases from J; junction bases left unmatched: 7. The CDR3 covers 15 residues. The CDR3 sequence is CASSVALQGAAEQYF. CDR3 bases: TGTGCCAGCAGCGTAGCACTACAGGGGGCGGCCGAGCAGTACTTC. Supplemented by reference TRBV9 and TRBJ2-7, the full variable domain reads DSGVTQTPKHLITATGQRVTLRCSPRSGDLSVYWYQQSLDQGLQFLIQYYNGEERAKGNILERFSAQQFPDLHSELNLSSLELGDSALYFCASSVALQGAAEQYFGPGTRLTVT.

The rearrangement links TRBV5-4 to TRBJ2-2, with D perhaps matching TRBD1 (7 bases). V was trimmed by 1 base and J by 4 bases, leaving 14 bases between them. The CDR3 loop spans 16 amino acids. Germline CDR1 is SGHNT and CDR2 is YYREEE (reference sequence). As DNA, the CDR3 is TGTGCCAGCAGCTTGTCAGGGGGGCGAGGCACCGGGGAGCTGTTTTTT. Encoded protein: CASSLSGGRGTGELFF.

A word on this clone: At the DNA level, this CDR3 is encoded by other sequences in the same sample as well. The rearrangement joins TRBV7-9 to TRBJ1-3; possibly TRBD1 for D (6 bases). The germline V and J ends were trimmed by 3 bases and 0 bases, with 9 bases remaining between them. CDR1 is SEHNR and CDR2 is FQNEAQ in the germline V gene (reference sequence). The CDR3 extends over 15 amino acids. The CDR3 reads CASSLDSNSGNTIYF. The CDR3 region has the DNA TGTGCCAGCAGCTTGGACAGTAACTCTGGAAACACCATATATTTT.

This clone appeared once. The rearrangement joins TRBV12-3 or TRBV12-4 to TRBJ1-5; D is ambiguous. V was shortened by 3 bases and J by 0 bases, with 3 bases between the two germline ends. The CDR3 length is 13 residues. CDR3 region: CASSFSSNQPQHF. As DNA, the CDR3 is TGTGCCAGCAGTTTCAGTAGCAATCAGCCCCAGCATTTT.